A selection of T cell receptor beta chains follows, all from one sample in a study of blood T cell repertoires in COVID-19. The repertoire was sequenced with immunoSEQ multiplex PCR; TCRdb's copy has only in-frame clones and lacks some. The top ten clones hold roughly a sixth of a sample with about 200,000 clones, 88% of them seen once. The sequencing input was peripheral blood. These receptors originate from a man aged 50-60 years with COVID-19, enrolled during active disease. Each CDR3 is given with its conserved first and last residue. The D gene is left open where the match is weak. Not all rows give a size; the values are once, few, many and, for expanded clones, a class.

j_call v_call d_call clone_size cdr3_aa cdr3_nt
TRBJ2-5 TRBV27 TRBD2 . CASRLAAGETQYF TGTGCCAGCAGACTAGCGGCAGGCGAGACCCAGTACTTC
TRBJ2-7 TRBV20-1 TRBD1 . CSASTGTVTYEQYF TGCAGTGCTAGTACCGGGACAGTAACCTACGAGCAGTACTTC
TRBJ1-4 TRBV6-6 . . CASSNTENNEKLFF TGTGCCAGCAGTAACACAGAGAATAATGAAAAACTGTTTTTT
TRBJ1-6 TRBV7-8 . . CASSPLTPSPLHF TGTGCCAGCAGCCCCCTGACTCCTTCACCCCTCCACTTT
TRBJ2-2 TRBV29-1 TRBD2 . CSVLTGTSGGGELFF TGCAGCGTTTTGACCGGGACTAGCGGGGGCGGGGAGCTGTTTTTT
TRBJ1-2 TRBV21-1 . . CASSSRAGRNYGYTF TGTGCCAGCAGCTCAAGGGCGGGTCGGAACTATGGCTACACCTTC
TRBJ2-1 TRBV19 . . CASSIVGQTYNEQFF TGTGCCAGTAGTATAGTTGGACAGACCTACAATGAGCAGTTCTTC
TRBJ2-2 TRBV19 . . CASRQTPNTGELFF TGTGCCAGTAGACAGACACCGAACACCGGGGAGCTGTTTTTT
TRBJ1-1 TRBV5-1 . . CASAGNTEAFF TGCGCCAGCGCGGGCAACACTGAAGCTTTCTTT
TRBJ2-5 TRBV28 . . CASSRRTQYF TGTGCCAGCAGTAGGAGAACCCAGTACTTC
TRBJ2-5 TRBV15 TRBD2 . CATSRSGSLQETQYF TGTGCCACCAGCCGTAGCGGGAGCCTCCAAGAGACCCAGTACTTC
TRBJ1-2 TRBV12-3/TRBV12-4 . . CASTTGANYGYTF TGTGCCAGCACCACCGGGGCTAACTATGGCTACACCTTC
TRBJ1-2 TRBV5-6 TRBD1 . CASSLGPGQDNYGYTF TGTGCCAGCAGCTTGGGGCCGGGACAGGATAACTATGGCTACACCTTC
TRBJ2-7 TRBV7-8 . few CASSAQGFSYEQYF TGTGCCAGCAGCGCACAGGGTTTCTCCTACGAGCAGTACTTC
TRBJ1-1 TRBV6-5 . once CASRRSFALNTEAFF TGTGCCAGCAGGCGATCATTTGCGCTTAACACTGAAGCTTTCTTT
TRBJ2-1 TRBV7-8 TRBD2 . CASSDRRLGGGASYNEQFF TGTGCCAGCAGCGATCGCCGCTTGGGCGGGGGGGCTTCCTACAATGAGCAGTTCTTC
TRBJ2-3 TRBV19 . . CASSITREYTDTQYF TGTGCCAGTAGTATCACCCGGGAATACACAGATACGCAGTATTTT
TRBJ2-1 TRBV11-3 TRBD2 . CASSLGTSGGIEEQFF TGTGCCAGCAGCTTAGGGACTAGCGGGGGCATTGAGGAGCAGTTCTTC
TRBJ2-2 TRBV4-3 TRBD1 . CASSHGQGADTGELFF TGCGCCAGCAGCCACGGACAGGGGGCCGACACCGGGGAGCTGTTTTTT
TRBJ2-2 TRBV5-1 TRBD1 . CASSLRQGGNTGELFF TGCGCCAGCAGCCTACGACAGGGGGGGAACACCGGGGAGCTGTTTTTT
TRBJ1-2 TRBV12-3/TRBV12-4 . . CASSFGRVGGYTF TGTGCCAGCAGTTTCGGCAGGGTGGGGGGCTACACCTTC
TRBJ1-3 TRBV24-1 . . CATSDGTRLSGNTIYF TGTGCCACCAGTGATGGGACAAGACTCTCTGGAAACACCATATATTTT
TRBJ2-1 TRBV9 TRBD1 . CASSIRDRGYNEQFF TGTGCCAGCAGCATCCGGGACAGGGGCTACAATGAGCAGTTCTTC
TRBJ1-1 TRBV21-1 . . CASMELSGGADTEAFF TGTGCCAGCATGGAGCTTTCGGGGGGCGCGGACACTGAAGCTTTCTTT
TRBJ1-2 TRBV18 TRBD1 . CASSPQGAVNYGYTF TGTGCCAGCTCACCCCAGGGGGCAGTAAACTATGGCTACACCTTC
TRBJ2-2 TRBV11-2 TRBD1 . CASSLDPGQGATGELFF TGTGCCAGCAGCTTAGATCCGGGACAGGGGGCCACCGGGGAGCTGTTTTTT
TRBJ1-2 TRBV25-1 . . CASNVGGNYGYTF TGTGCCAGCAACGTTGGGGGGAACTATGGCTACACCTTC
TRBJ2-7 TRBV13 . once CASSHSTGSYEQYF TGTGCCAGCAGCCACTCGACAGGATCCTACGAGCAGTACTTC
TRBJ1-1 TRBV5-1 . . CASSPLSAGGNTEAFF TGCGCCAGCAGCCCCCTCTCGGCCGGGGGGAACACTGAAGCTTTCTTT
TRBJ2-2 TRBV19 TRBD2 . CASSPLAGTGELFF TGTGCCAGTAGTCCTCTAGCGGGCACCGGGGAGCTGTTTTTT
TRBJ2-2 TRBV15 TRBD2 . CATGRGDVTGELFF TGTGCCACCGGGCGGGGGGACGTCACCGGGGAGCTGTTTTTT
TRBJ1-5 TRBV29-1 . . CSVAWGLNQPQHF TGCAGCGTTGCGTGGGGACTCAATCAGCCCCAGCATTTT
TRBJ1-4 TRBV20-1 TRBD1 . CSASSTGAEKLFF TGCAGTGCTAGTTCCACAGGGGCCGAAAAACTGTTTTTT
TRBJ2-2 TRBV24-1 TRBD2 . CATSNSGGTGELFF TGTGCCACCAGTAATAGCGGGGGCACCGGGGAGCTGTTTTTT
TRBJ1-1 TRBV5-5 . . CASSLQDVNTEAFF TGTGCCAGCAGCCTTCAGGATGTGAACACTGAAGCTTTCTTT
TRBJ1-2 TRBV2 TRBD1 . CASSGGQGGWSGYTF TGTGCCAGCAGTGGGGGACAGGGAGGTTGGAGCGGCTACACCTTC
TRBJ2-2 TRBV5-1 TRBD2 . CASSLERGASLNTGELFF TGCGCCAGCAGCTTAGAGCGGGGGGCCTCTCTGAACACCGGGGAGCTGTTTTTT
TRBJ1-1 TRBV18 TRBD1 . CASSPDVTGGGNTEAFF TGTGCCAGCTCACCGGACGTGACAGGGGGAGGGAACACTGAAGCTTTCTTT
TRBJ2-1 TRBV4-2 TRBD1 . CASSQNPKGDRLRYEQFF TGTGCCAGCAGCCAAAACCCTAAGGGGGACAGGTTGAGGTATGAGCAGTTCTTC
TRBJ2-2 TRBV5-4 . . CASSTSFNTGELFF TGTGCCAGCAGCACTAGCTTTAACACCGGGGAGCTGTTTTTT
TRBJ2-2 TRBV4-2 . . CASSQGETTGELFF TGTGCCAGCAGCCAAGGGGAGACTACCGGGGAGCTGTTTTTT
TRBJ2-7 TRBV6-6 . . CASSSWTETYEQYF TGTGCCAGCAGTTCCTGGACAGAGACCTACGAGCAGTACTTC
TRBJ2-7 TRBV2 . . CASSEVQSSVPYEQYF TGTGCCAGCAGTGAAGTGCAATCTAGCGTTCCCTACGAGCAGTACTTC
TRBJ1-5 TRBV14 . . CASSQAIRLLIPQHF TGTGCCAGCAGCCAAGCGATCAGGTTGCTAATACCCCAGCATTTT
TRBJ1-2 TRBV5-6 TRBD1 . CASSRRTGEGYGYTF TGTGCCAGCAGCCGACGGACAGGGGAGGGCTATGGCTACACCTTC
TRBJ2-1 TRBV2 TRBD2 . CASISGFSGSLTYNEQFF TGTGCCAGCATTTCGGGGTTTAGCGGGAGTTTAACCTACAATGAGCAGTTCTTC
TRBJ2-7 TRBV9 . few CASSVGTVSYEQYF TGTGCCAGCAGCGTAGGGACAGTCTCCTACGAGCAGTACTTC
TRBJ2-2 TRBV15 TRBD2 . CATSTTSGGVAGELFF TGTGCCACCAGCACGACTAGCGGGGGGGTGGCCGGGGAGCTGTTTTTT
TRBJ2-5 TRBV6-2/TRBV6-3 TRBD2 . CASSSLPLAGGAETQYF TGTGCCAGCAGTTCTCTACCCCTAGCGGGAGGGGCTGAGACCCAGTACTTC
TRBJ2-2 TRBV12-1 . . CASSFVFAGVGTGELFF TGTGCCAGCAGCTTTGTATTCGCGGGAGTCGGCACCGGGGAGCTGTTTTTT
TRBJ2-7 TRBV28 TRBD2 . CASRGGGDTTREQYF TGTGCCAGCAGGGGGGGAGGGGATACCACGAGGGAGCAGTACTTC
TRBJ1-5 TRBV5-8 TRBD1 . CASSLFSGTANQPQHF TGTGCCAGCAGCTTGTTCTCTGGGACAGCTAATCAGCCCCAGCATTTT
TRBJ1-6 TRBV25-1 TRBD1 . CASSEYGGQGAGGSTLHF TGTGCCAGCAGTGAATATGGAGGACAGGGGGCGGGCGGATCTACCCTCCACTTT
TRBJ1-2 TRBV2 . once CASSELNYGYTF TGTGCCAGCAGTGAACTTAACTATGGCTACACCTTC
TRBJ2-7 TRBV27 . . CASSRIGRSPSYEQYF TGTGCCAGCAGTCGTATAGGGAGGTCCCCGTCCTACGAGCAGTACTTC
TRBJ2-5 TRBV3-1/TRBV3-2 TRBD1 . CASSQYTGVQETQYF TGTGCCAGCAGCCAATACACAGGGGTCCAAGAGACCCAGTACTTC
TRBJ1-1 TRBV11-2 . . CASSLGEDTEAFF TGTGCCAGCAGCTTAGGGGAGGACACTGAAGCTTTCTTT